This passage covers 21 T cell receptor beta chains from one sample sequenced in a study of T cell responses to AZD1222 COVID-19 vaccine. Clones were sequenced by immunoSEQ multiplex PCR, and TCRdb holds only the in-frame ones, with some missing. The sample lists 120,000 or so clones; 85% to 90% were seen once. The sequencing used peripheral blood, collected on day 0 of AZD1222 vaccination. The origin of the receptors is an adult in good health.

The CDR3 loop is CASSLEGIETQYF. The DNA of the CDR3 is TGTGCCAGCAGCCTGGAAGGTATTGAGACCCAGTACTTC. This sequence joins TRBV6-5 and TRBJ2-5, with D hard to call. Germline CDR1 reads MNHEY; CDR2 reads SVGAGI. This CDR3 is 13 amino acids long. Trimming shortened V by 6 bases and J by 5 bases, and 13 bases separated the two germline ends.

This chain links TRBV18 with TRBJ2-7; 8 bases are a match to TRBD1. The CDR3 runs 15 residues. V shed 3 bases and J 4 bases; nucleotides not matched to a gene: 8. CDR1 is KGHSH, CDR2 LQKENI, per germline. The CDR3 bases are TGTGCCAGCTCACCGGGGCAGGGGGCTCTATACGAGCAGTACTTC. Protein product: CASSPGQGALYEQYF.

This clone turned up a few times. This chain joins TRBV29-1 and TRBJ1-5; D perhaps matches TRBD1 (5 bases). Germline V gene sequence: CDR1 SQVTM, CDR2 ANQGSEA. Trimming pared 4 bases from V and 1 base from J, leaving 5 bases between. The CDR3 has 12 residues. CDR3 amino acids: CSVGDSNQPQHF. As DNA, the CDR3 is TGCAGCGTTGGGGACAGCAATCAGCCCCAGCATTTT.

The chain combines TRBV7-2 with TRBJ2-1; 7 bases are a match to TRBD2. V was clipped by 4 bases and J by 10 bases; unmatched bases: 13. CDR1 is SGHTA and CDR2 is FQGNSA in the germline V gene. CDR3 length equals 15 residues. The CDR3 sequence is CASSSSGLQTWEQFF. The CDR3, as DNA: TGTGCCAGCAGCTCCTCGGGACTACAAACATGGGAGCAGTTCTTC.

V usage is TRBV29-1 and J usage is TRBJ1-1; maybe TRBD1 (5 bases). Germline V gene sequence: CDR1 SQVTM, CDR2 ANQGSEA. V lost 4 bases and J 1 base, leaving 10 bases between the germline ends. This CDR3 contains 13 residues. Written as DNA, the CDR3 is TGCAGCGTTGGGGGGTTGGAGAACACTGAAGCTTTCTTT. This sequence encodes CSVGGLENTEAFF.

The chain couples TRBV7-2 to TRBJ1-1; D remains unclear. The CDR3 covers 12 residues. CDR1 is SGHTA, CDR2 FQGNSA, per germline. V dropped 5 bases and J dropped 2 bases, with 6 bases sitting between them. In DNA, the CDR3 is TGTGCCAGCAGCCTTCACAACACTGAAGCTTTCTTT. It yields the protein CASSLHNTEAFF.

In this sample, this clone turned up a few times. The gene calls are TRBV5-1 and TRBJ2-7, with D tentatively TRBD1 (5 bases). The V end lost 7 bases, the J end lost 3 bases, and 8 bases lay between the germline ends. This CDR3 is 11 amino acids long. The germline V gene has CDR1 SGHRS and CDR2 YFSETQ. The CDR3: CASEDNYEQYF. The CDR3 DNA is TGCGCCAGCGAGGACAACTACGAGCAGTACTTC.

The chain uses TRBV5-6 and TRBJ2-3, with unresolved D. The germline V gene encodes CDR1 SGHDT and CDR2 YYEEEE. V was clipped by 0 bases and J by 0 bases, with 2 bases between them. CDR3 length: 13 residues. In DNA, the CDR3 is TGTGCCAGCAGCTTGGTTAGCACAGATACGCAGTATTTT. The encoded protein is CASSLVSTDTQYF.

J is TRBJ1-2 and V is TRBV16, with D perhaps TRBD1 (5 bases). This CDR3 contains 13 residues. Germline values: CDR1 KGHSY, CDR2 FQNENV. V gave up 2 bases and J gave up 7 bases, with 11 bases separating them. In DNA form, the CDR3 reads TGTGCCAGCAGCCAAAGGCAGGGCGGTGGCTACACCTTC. It yields the protein CASSQRQGGGYTF.

This chain joins TRBV7-6 and TRBJ2-7, with TRBD2 matching 9 bases. The CDR3 consists of 13 residues. The ends lost 5 bases at V and 7 bases at J; junction bases unmatched: 6. Germline-derived CDR1 and CDR2 are SGHVS and FNYEAQ. CDR3 DNA sequence: TGTGCCAGCAGCCGCGTGGGACTAGCAGAGCAGTACTTC. Protein: CASSRVGLAEQYF. Drawing the rest from reference TRBV7-6 and TRBJ2-7, the complete variable domain is GAGVSQSPRYKVTKRGQDVALRCDPISGHVSLYWYRQALGQGPEFLTYFNYEAQQDKSGLPNDRFSAERPEGSISTLTIQRTEQRDSAMYRCASSRVGLAEQYFGPGTRLTVT.

The chain joins TRBV7-9 to TRBJ1-3; D gene unclear. This CDR3 has 15 amino acids. Germline CDR1 SEHNR, CDR2 FQNEAQ (reference sequence). The ends were cut back, 6 bases at V and 1 base at J, with 13 bases in the middle. The CDR3 sequence is CASSQTFLSGNTIYF. CDR3 DNA: TGTGCCAGCAGTCAGACCTTCTTATCTGGAAACACCATATATTTT.

The rearrangement links TRBV12-5 to TRBJ2-7, with 13 bases matching TRBD2. The germline CDR1 and CDR2 sequences are LGHNT and FRNRAP. The CDR3 covers 15 residues. After removal of 7 bases from V and 2 bases from J, the junction contained 5 bases not matched to a gene. For the CDR3, the DNA is TGTGCTAGTGCCGTCGGGACTAGCGGGACCTACGAGCAGTACTTC. It encodes CASAVGTSGTYEQYF.

The chain is built from TRBV4-1 and TRBJ2-3; either TRBD1 or TRBD2 may supply D (5 bases each). Between the trimmed V and J ends, which lost 0 bases and 0 bases, there was a span of 25 bases. The CDR3 has 21 residues. The germline gives CDR1 MGHRA, CDR2 YSYEKL. The CDR3 is CASSQDLTGRRRSISTDTQYF. The CDR3 DNA follows: TGCGCCAGCAGCCAAGATTTGACGGGACGAAGAAGATCAATTAGCACAGATACGCAGTATTTT.

For the CDR3, the DNA is TGTGCCAGCAGCTCGGACAGAAGTGAAGCTTTCTTT. This translates into CASSSDRSEAFF. This chain joins TRBV11-3 and TRBJ1-1; the D gene is possibly TRBD1 (6 bases). V lost 4 bases, J lost 7 bases, and 10 bases lay in between. Germline V gene data show CDR1 as SGHNT and CDR2 as YENEEA. This CDR3 region has 12 residues. The entire variable domain, with the rest obtained from reference TRBV11-3 and TRBJ1-1, is as follows: EAGVVQSPRYKIIEKKQPVAFWCNPISGHNTLYWYLQNLGQGPELLIRYENEEAVDDSQLPKDRFSAERLKGVDSTLKIQPAELGDSAVYLCASSSDRSEAFFGQGTRLTVV.

J is TRBJ1-5 and V is TRBV2; D gene ambiguous. CDR3 length: 14 residues. Trimming removed 4 bases from V and 1 base from J, with 8 bases in between. Germline values: CDR1 SNHLY, CDR2 FYNNEI. The CDR3 DNA reads TGTGCCAGCAGTGCAGAGTGGAGCAATCAGCCCCAGCATTTT. Its protein is CASSAEWSNQPQHF. The full variable domain, in which reference TRBV2 and TRBJ1-5 provide the parts outside the CDR3, is EPEVTQTPSHQVTQMGQEVILRCVPISNHLYFYWYRQILGQKVEFLVSFYNNEISEKSEIFDDQFSVERPDGSNFTLKIRSTKLEDSAMYFCASSAEWSNQPQHFGDGTRLSIL.

The chain joins TRBV7-9 to TRBJ2-3, with 13 bases lining up with TRBD2. The CDR3 contains 16 residues. V lost 5 bases, J lost 3 bases, and 5 bases stayed unmatched. From germline, CDR1 is SEHNR and CDR2 FQNEAQ (reference sequence). CDR3 nucleotides: TGTGCCAGCAGCACCGGACTAGCGGGGGATACAGATACGCAGTATTTT. Translating it yields CASSTGLAGDTDTQYF.

The V call is TRBV6-5, the J call TRBJ1-6; D call uncertain. This CDR3 is built from 14 residues. Trimming stripped 4 bases from V and 2 bases from J, with 6 bases between. Germline V gene sequence: CDR1 MNHEY, CDR2 SVGAGI. CDR3 sequence reads: CASSSGTYNSPLHF. The CDR3 region has the DNA TGTGCCAGCAGTTCCGGGACCTATAATTCACCCCTCCACTTT.

This clone was found a few times. The chain links TRBV4-2 to TRBJ1-4, with D hard to call. The ends were cut back, 0 bases at V and 4 bases at J, with 6 bases in the middle. This CDR3 is 14 amino acids long. CDR1 LGHNA and CDR2 YNFKEQ come from the germline V gene. The CDR3 region is CASSQDGGNEKLFF. In nucleotides, the CDR3 is TGTGCCAGCAGCCAAGATGGCGGTAATGAAAAACTGTTTTTT.

This clone was seen just once. The chain joins TRBV20-1 to TRBJ1-5, with 7 nucleotides matching TRBD1. The CDR3 extends over 14 amino acids. V trimming: 3 bases; J trimming: 6 bases; junction bases outside the gene matches: 8. The germline CDR1 and CDR2 sequences are DFQATT and SNEGSKA (reference sequence). Here the CDR3 reads CSASQQGSSQPQHF. As DNA, the CDR3 is TGCAGTGCTAGTCAACAGGGGAGTAGTCAGCCCCAGCATTTT.

The chain has TRBV11-1 and TRBJ2-5; no firm D call. This CDR3 comprises 13 residues. The V end lost 1 base, the J end lost 5 bases, and 8 bases lay between the germline ends. The germline V gene has CDR1 SGHAT and CDR2 FQDESV (reference sequence). CDR3 loop: CASSLEVVETQYF. The CDR3 DNA is TGTGCCAGCAGCTTAGAAGTGGTGGAGACCCAGTACTTC. The whole variable domain, remainder taken from reference TRBV11-1 and TRBJ2-5, is EAEVAQSPRYKITEKSQAVAFWCDPISGHATLYWYRQILGQGPELLVQFQDESVVDDSQLPKDRFSAERLKGVDSTLKIQPAELGDSAMYLCASSLEVVETQYFGPGTRLLVL.

The V and J genes are TRBV5-1 and TRBJ1-5; TRBD1 might be the D (5 bases). Germline V CDR1 and CDR2: SGHRS, YFSETQ. Trimming pared 4 bases from V and 7 bases from J, leaving 15 bases between. The CDR3 extends over 14 amino acids. In nucleotides, the CDR3 is TGCGCCAGCAGCCCCGACAGCCTCCGGCAGCCCCAGCATTTT. Amino acid sequence: CASSPDSLRQPQHF.